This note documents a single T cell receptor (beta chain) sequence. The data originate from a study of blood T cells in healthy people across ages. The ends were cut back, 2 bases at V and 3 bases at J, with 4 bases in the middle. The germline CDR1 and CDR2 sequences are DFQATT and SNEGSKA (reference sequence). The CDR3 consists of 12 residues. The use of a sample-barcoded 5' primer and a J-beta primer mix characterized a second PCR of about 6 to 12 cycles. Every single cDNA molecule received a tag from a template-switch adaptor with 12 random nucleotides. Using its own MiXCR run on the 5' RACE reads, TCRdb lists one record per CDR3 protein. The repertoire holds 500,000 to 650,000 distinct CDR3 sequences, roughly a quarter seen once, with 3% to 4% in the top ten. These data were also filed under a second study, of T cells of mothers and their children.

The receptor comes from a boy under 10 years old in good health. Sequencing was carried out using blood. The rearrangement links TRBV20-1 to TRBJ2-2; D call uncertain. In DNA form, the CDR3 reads TGCAGTGCTAGACCCTACACCGGGGAGCTGTTTTTT. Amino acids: CSARPYTGELFF.